The sequence of this T cell receptor (beta chain) was determined in a study of cytotoxic CD8 clonotypes in ibrutinib-treated CLL. At the level of the study: Mean productive templates were about 260,000; mean productive rearrangements were over 80,000.

TCRdb keeps only in-frame clones here, not all; method: immunoSEQ multiplex PCR. In the table there are fewer than 400,000 clones, roughly 70% of which are singletons. V shed 3 bases and J 5 bases; nucleotides not matched to a gene: 4. Looked up from germline, CDR1 is MGHDK and CDR2 is SYGVNS. This CDR3 region has 14 residues. Points from the study as a whole: Clonality (at baseline) was higher than in age-matched healthy donors and tracked circulating CD8+ T-cell counts.

A remark on this clone: The target antigen is unknown.

The clonotype was recovered from a human donor with chronic lymphocytic leukemia. The chain links TRBV25-1 to TRBJ1-5; 7 bases are a match to TRBD1. The sample in question was PBMCs, obtained after 36 months of ibrutinib treatment. In nucleotides, the CDR3 is TGTGCCAGCAGTGACTGGGACAGATATCAGCCCCAGCATTTT. Translated: CASSDWDRYQPQHF.